The clone carrying this T cell receptor (beta chain) was counted only a few times. This sample is drawn from a study of blood T cell repertoires in COVID-19. V lost 6 bases, J lost 5 bases, and 5 bases stayed unmatched. Per germline, CDR1 ENHRY and CDR2 SYGVKD. The CDR3 loop spans 13 amino acids. Sequencing used immunoSEQ multiplex PCR; TCRdb keeps in-frame clones, though not all of them. The sample holds 200,000 to 300,000 clones; about 79% are singletons and the top ten take 2% to 2.5%. The TCR comes from a man aged 35 to 55 who had recovered from COVID-19. The sequenced sample was peripheral blood. This chain uses TRBV10-3 with TRBJ1-2, with TRBD1 matching 8 bases. The CDR3 protein is CAIRGQGEYGYTF. The CDR3 DNA sequence: TGTGCCATCAGAGGACAGGGCGAGTATGGCTACACCTTC.